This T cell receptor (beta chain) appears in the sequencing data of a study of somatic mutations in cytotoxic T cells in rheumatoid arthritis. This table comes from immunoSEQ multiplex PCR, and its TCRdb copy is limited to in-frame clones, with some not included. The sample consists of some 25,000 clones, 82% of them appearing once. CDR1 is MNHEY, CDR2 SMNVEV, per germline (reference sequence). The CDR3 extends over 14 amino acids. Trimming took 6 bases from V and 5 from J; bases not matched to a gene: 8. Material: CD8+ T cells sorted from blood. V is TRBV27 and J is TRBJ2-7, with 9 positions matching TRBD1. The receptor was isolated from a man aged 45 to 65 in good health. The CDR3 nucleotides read TGTGCCAGCAGACCCGGACAGGGGATGAACGAGCAGTACTTC. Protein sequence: CASRPGQGMNEQYF.